This T cell receptor (beta chain) was obtained from a study of Graves' ophthalmopathy and Graves' hyperthyroidism. Investigators amplified TCR beta CDR3 regions from RNA transcripts. An initial RT-PCR round employing HTBI primers preceded a second-round multiplex PCR. TCRdb re-derived calls from the multiplex PCR reads in MiXCR, one entry per CDR3 protein. The sample yields about 160,000 distinct CDR3 sequences, 37% seen once. J was trimmed by 3 bases and V by 9 bases; bases with no gene match: 8. CDR3 length: 14 amino acids. Germline CDR1 reads MDHEN; CDR2 reads SYDVKM. Sequenced material: peripheral blood. The source of this sequence is a woman aged 40 to 55 with Graves' ophthalmopathy. The chain joins TRBV28 to TRBJ1-1, with 9 nucleotides matching TRBD1. The CDR3 nucleotides read TGTGCCAGGGCGGACAGGGGCCGTGACACTGAAGCTTTCTTT. Translating gives CARADRGRDTEAFF.